Below are 10 T cell receptor beta chains sequenced from a single sample in a study of regulatory T cells in long-lasting Graves disease. Described time point: persistent/refractory GD, antithyroid drugs over 5 years with positive TRAb. RNA isolated from PBMCs was used to make the TCR library. CDR3-region Arm-PCR and iRepertoire HTBI primers produced the TCR beta libraries. TCRdb fed the multiplex PCR reads into MiXCR, producing one record per CDR3 protein. Among 600,000 to 850,000 distinct CDR3 sequences listed, 30% were seen once. This specimen was peripheral blood mononuclear cells (PBMCs), taken when the disease was refractory, from a patient treated with antithyroid drugs. The receptors shown here come from a female donor with Graves disease.

This rearrangement joins TRBV27 to TRBJ1-2; the D gene is possibly TRBD1 (5 bases). Between the trimmed V and J ends, which lost 4 bases and 5 bases, there was a span of 26 bases. The CDR3 has 18 amino acids. Germline-derived CDR1 and CDR2 are MNHEY and SMNVEV (reference sequence). The CDR3 sequence is CASSSRGPQMTAKYGYTF. In nucleotides, the CDR3 is TGTGCCAGCAGTTCCCGAGGTCCCCAAATGACAGCGAAGTATGGCTACACCTTC.

A note on this clonotype: A much larger clone lies one base from this, so it may be a read error. Lacking the conserved final phenylalanine or tryptophan, this CDR3 likely reflects a read error. The chain joins TRBV12-3 or TRBV12-4 to TRBJ2-7; D not resolved. V lost 3 bases and J lost 2, with 14 bases in between. This CDR3 spans 15 amino acids. The CDR3 spells CASSFAVRPAYEQYL. The CDR3 nucleotides are TGTGCCAGCAGTTTCGCCGTTAGGCCCGCCTACGAGCAGTACCTC.

This clonotype was seen only a few times. The chain is built from TRBV7-3 and TRBJ1-2; no reliable D call. V gave up 1 base and J gave up 0 bases, with 9 bases separating them. The CDR3 is 15 residues long. Per the germline V gene, CDR1 is SGHTA and CDR2 is FQGTGA. DNA of the CDR3: TGTGCCAGCAGCTTAATGAAGGGAGCTAACTATGGCTACACCTTC. Its protein is CASSLMKGANYGYTF.

This clonotype showed up just a few times. The chain has TRBV28 and TRBJ1-2; TRBD1 might be the D (6 bases). The CDR3 covers 13 residues. Trimming left V 2 bases short and J 6 bases short, with 10 bases between. The germline V gene has CDR1 MDHEN and CDR2 SYDVKM. CDR3 nucleotides: TGTGCCAGCAGTTTAAACAGGGTCGATGGCTACACCTTC. Translated: CASSLNRVDGYTF.

In this sample, this clonotype turned up a few times. The chain carries TRBV20-1 and TRBJ2-7; 15 nucleotides line up with TRBD2. Germline-derived CDR1 and CDR2 are DFQATT and SNEGSKA (reference sequence). The CDR3 totals 16 residues. V lost 6 bases and J lost 2; bases outside the gene matches: 8. CDR3 in amino acids: CSAMGTSGRQTYEQYF. The CDR3 nucleotides read TGCAGTGCCATGGGGACTAGCGGGAGGCAGACCTACGAGCAGTACTTC.

On this clonotype: It may be a read error: a sequence one base away is much more abundant. This chain uses TRBV7-2 with TRBJ1-6; 9 bases line up with TRBD1. Per germline, CDR1 SGHTA and CDR2 FQGNSA. CDR3 length equals 15 residues. Germline trimming cut 3 bases from V and 10 bases from J; bases unmatched to any gene: 7. This chain's CDR3 is CASSFGQGNHSPLHF. CDR3 coding DNA: TGTGCCAGCAGCTTCGGACAGGGGAACCACTCACCCCTCCACTTT.

With regard to this clonotype: A much larger clonotype is one base distant, so this may be a read error. The chain joins TRBV12-3 or TRBV12-4 to TRBJ1-4, with D possibly TRBD1 on 5 matching bases. This CDR3 has 15 amino acids. With 4 bases removed from V and 7 bases from J, the gap between germline ends came to 16 bases. The CDR3 DNA is TGTGCCAGCAGTTCCCAGGGACGCGCTGGTGAAAAACTGTTTTTT. The encoded protein is CASSSQGRAGEKLFF.

V is TRBV6-2 or TRBV6-3 and J is TRBJ2-5, with 12 bases that match TRBD1. Germline loops: CDR1 MNHEY, CDR2 SVGEGT. This CDR3 has 15 residues. J gave up 5 bases and V 6 bases, and 7 bases lay outside the gene matches. CDR3: CASRGPGQGAETQYF. The CDR3 bases are TGTGCCAGCAGGGGTCCGGGACAGGGGGCTGAGACCCAGTACTTC.

The V gene is TRBV4-1, the J gene TRBJ1-4; D uncertain. This CDR3 region has 16 residues. Germline V gene sequence: CDR1 MGHRA, CDR2 YSYEKL. V lost 2 bases, J lost 12 bases, and 22 bases lay in between. The CDR3 here is CASSQSRRSRDGELFF. The CDR3 DNA follows: TGCGCCAGCAGCCAAAGCCGTCGATCCCGGGATGGGGAACTGTTTTTT.

This clonotype occurred a few times. Here the CDR3 DNA reads TGTGCCAGCAGCTTAGCAGGGCAACAGCAGCCCCAGCATTTT. It specifies CASSLAGQQQPQHF. The chain couples TRBV11-2 to TRBJ1-5; a weak D match, TRBD1 (5 bases). The length of the CDR3 is 14 residues. Trimming pared 1 base from V and 7 bases from J, leaving 11 bases between. Germline values: CDR1 SGHAT, CDR2 FQNNGV.